These T cell receptor beta chains were read from a single sample in a study of blood T cells in healthy people across ages. MiXCR was run by TCRdb on the 5' RACE reads, yielding one entry per CDR3 protein. Of hundreds of thousands of distinct CDR3 sequences in the sample, 25% to 30% were seen once. Sequences were obtained from blood. These receptors came from a woman aged 80 or older in good health. Each CDR3 is given with its conserved first and last residue. The D gene is left open where the match is weak. Some rows have no size entry. The others give once, few or many, or a class for an expanded clone.

clone size	D gene	V gene	J gene	CDR3 protein	CDR3 DNA
few	TRBD2	TRBV20-1	TRBJ2-1	CSANERGGRGEQFF	TGCAGTGCTAATGAACGGGGGGGGCGCGGGGAGCAGTTCTTC
.	.	TRBV6-2/TRBV6-3	TRBJ1-2	CASSYYRNPWYGYTF	TGTGCCAGCAGTTACTACAGGAACCCCTGGTATGGCTACACCTTC
many	TRBD1	TRBV10-2	TRBJ2-3	CATVGQGRTDTQYF	TGCGCCACCGTTGGACAGGGGAGGACAGATACGCAGTATTTT
.	TRBD2	TRBV4-2	TRBJ2-3	CASSPSGRGGAGSGTDTQYF	TGTGCCAGCAGCCCCTCCGGGCGGGGGGGCGCGGGGTCGGGGACAGATACGCAGTATTTT
many	.	TRBV11-3	TRBJ2-1	CASSSSKSARFDEQFF	TGTGCCAGCAGCTCATCTAAATCGGCCAGGTTCGATGAGCAGTTCTTC
many	TRBD1	TRBV30	TRBJ2-7	CAWSGDRGYEQYF	TGTGCCTGGAGCGGGGACAGGGGATACGAGCAGTACTTC
many	.	TRBV6-1	TRBJ2-1	CASSELVPPNEQFF	TGTGCCAGCAGTGAACTAGTCCCCCCCAATGAGCAGTTCTTC
many	TRBD2	TRBV6-2/TRBV6-3	TRBJ2-6	CASSQRGTGANVLTF	TGTGCCAGCAGTCAGCGGGGTACTGGGGCCAACGTCCTGACTTTC
few	.	TRBV20-1	TRBJ1-1	CSAAGEGRRMNTEAFF	TGCAGTGCCGCCGGGGAGGGAAGGAGGATGAACACTGAAGCTTTCTTT
few	.	TRBV29-1	TRBJ1-1	CSEGRNTEAFF	TGCAGCGAAGGACGGAACACTGAAGCTTTCTTT
.	.	TRBV27	TRBJ1-2	CTSSPDRYYGYTF	TGTACCAGCAGTCCGGACAGATACTATGGCTACACCTTC
many	.	TRBV7-2	TRBJ2-1	CASSSGPWNEQFF	TGTGCCAGCAGCTCGGGCCCTTGGAATGAGCAGTTCTTC
.	.	TRBV12-3/TRBV12-4	TRBJ1-1	CASSYPGLNTEAFF	TGTGCCAGCAGCTACCCAGGGCTTAACACTGAAGCTTTCTTT
many	TRBD1	TRBV6-1	TRBJ2-1	CASSRQGTYNEQFF	TGTGCCAGCAGCCGACAGGGAACCTACAATGAGCAGTTCTTC
many	TRBD1	TRBV7-3	TRBJ2-2	CASSPRTGIGTGELFF	TGTGCCAGCAGCCCTAGGACAGGGATAGGCACCGGGGAGCTGTTTTTT
.	.	TRBV10-3	TRBJ2-5	CAISGAGQQETQYF	TGTGCCATCAGTGGCGCCGGGCAACAAGAGACCCAGTACTTC
many	TRBD1	TRBV6-1	TRBJ2-1	CASSDDRVVYNEQFF	TGTGCCAGCAGTGACGACAGGGTTGTCTACAATGAGCAGTTCTTC
few	.	TRBV6-1	TRBJ1-1	CASSGGERTEAFF	TGTGCCAGCAGTGGCGGCGAGCGTACTGAAGCTTTCTTT
many	TRBD2	TRBV27	TRBJ2-4	CASRPLAEGKNIQYF	TGTGCCAGCAGGCCCCTAGCGGAGGGCAAAAACATTCAGTACTTC
many	TRBD1	TRBV14	TRBJ2-7	CASSQRGLRVYEQYF	TGTGCCAGCAGCCAAAGGGGGCTCCGGGTATACGAGCAGTACTTC
many	TRBD1	TRBV25-1	TRBJ2-5	CASSEIDRGRETQYF	TGTGCCAGCAGTGAAATCGACAGGGGGCGAGAGACCCAGTACTTC
many	.	TRBV4-2	TRBJ1-2	CASSQSQRGYGYTF	TGTGCCAGCAGCCAATCCCAAAGGGGATATGGCTACACCTTC
.	TRBD2	TRBV20-1	TRBJ2-7	CSASGVLAANTYEQYF	TGCAGTGCTTCGGGGGTTCTAGCGGCAAATACCTACGAGCAGTACTTC